A selection of T cell receptor beta chains follows, all from one sample in a study of T cells in localized non-small cell lung cancer. Sequencing used immunoSEQ multiplex PCR; TCRdb keeps in-frame clones, though not all of them. The sample includes approximately 25,000 clones, 80% to 95% of them seen just once. Sequencing was performed on peripheral blood, taken before any cancer treatment. The source of these receptors is a woman aged 35-70 years with stage I lung adenocarcinoma. CDR3s include the opening cysteine and the closing phenylalanine or tryptophan. D genes are given only for firm matches. Rows may omit the clone size; those that give it use once, few, many or a size class.

clone size,D gene,J gene,V gene,CDR3 DNA,CDR3 protein
.,TRBD1,TRBJ1-4,TRBV18,TGTGCCAGCTCACCAGGACAGGGTTGGGAAAAACTGTTTTTT,CASSPGQGWEKLFF
once,TRBD1,TRBJ1-1,TRBV6-5,TGTGCCAGCAGTAGAGACAGGGGAGGAACTGAAGCTTTCTTT,CASSRDRGGTEAFF
.,TRBD1,TRBJ1-1,TRBV5-4,TGTGCCAGCAGCCAACCAGGGGGGGATGGTAGCACTGAAGCTTTCTTT,CASSQPGGDGSTEAFF
.,.,TRBJ1-1,TRBV30,TGTGCCTGGAGATCGAAAGAGACAGTACAAAGGGGCACTGAAGCTTTCTTT,CAWRSKETVQRGTEAFF
once,TRBD1,TRBJ2-7,TRBV18,TGTGCCAGCTCACCACAGGGACAGGGGGGCGAGCAGTACTTC,CASSPQGQGGEQYF
once,TRBD2,TRBJ2-5,TRBV6-6,TGTGCCAGCAGCTGGACTAGCGGGGGGTATGAGGCCCAGTACTTC,CASSWTSGGYEAQYF
.,TRBD2,TRBJ2-7,TRBV6-5,TGTGCCAGCAGGGGGACTAGCGCCCTTGAGGAGCAGTACTTC,CASRGTSALEEQYF
.,.,TRBJ1-3,TRBV7-8,TGTGCCAGCAGCCCCTTACAGGGCTCTGGAAACACCATATATTTT,CASSPLQGSGNTIYF
.,TRBD1,TRBJ1-6,TRBV5-6,TGTGCCAGCAGCCGGGACAGCCTGTGGACACCCCTCCACTTT,CASSRDSLWTPLHF
.,TRBD1,TRBJ1-6,TRBV6-5,TGTGCCAGCAGTTCGGGACAGAGCTTGAATTCACCCCTCCACTTT,CASSSGQSLNSPLHF
.,.,TRBJ1-5,TRBV19,TGTCCACCCCCGGGAGGCCACAATCAGCCCCAGCATTTT,CPPPGGHNQPQHF
.,.,TRBJ2-7,TRBV7-6,TGTGCCAGCAGCTTAGAGCCGGACACCTACGAGCAGTACTTC,CASSLEPDTYEQYF
.,.,TRBJ2-6,TRBV5-6,TGTGCCAGCAGCTTGAGAGGTGGTGGGGCCAACGTCCTGACTTTC,CASSLRGGGANVLTF
.,TRBD1,TRBJ1-5,TRBV19,TGTGCCAGTAATGTGGACAGGGGTTATAGCAATCAGCCCCAGCATTTT,CASNVDRGYSNQPQHF
.,.,TRBJ2-2,TRBV5-4,TGTGCCAGCAGCGGGCAGGGATTCACCGGGGAGCTGTTTTTT,CASSGQGFTGELFF
.,.,TRBJ1-2,TRBV6-1,TGTGCCAGCAGTGAAGCTGGGGCCTGGGGCACCTTC,CASSEAGAWGTF
.,.,TRBJ1-2,TRBV7-2,TGTGCCAGCAGCTCAACCATTACCGGTTATGGCTACACCTTC,CASSSTITGYGYTF
.,TRBD1,TRBJ2-7,TRBV19,TGTGCCAGTGCACCGGGACAGTTTTACGAGCAGTACTTC,CASAPGQFYEQYF
.,.,TRBJ1-2,TRBV28,TGTGCCACCACCGACAGATATGGCTACACCTTC,CATTDRYGYTF
.,TRBD2,TRBJ2-1,TRBV9,TGTGCCAGCAGCGTAGGCGGGGGGGCCTACAATGAGCAGTTCTTC,CASSVGGGAYNEQFF
.,TRBD2,TRBJ2-1,TRBV10-3,TGTGCCATCAGTGAGAGTCCCCCTAGCGGGGGACCTTACAATGAGCAGTTCTTC,CAISESPPSGGPYNEQFF
.,.,TRBJ1-5,TRBV18,TGTGCCAGCTCACCAGGGTGGGGTAGCAATCAGCCCCAGCATTTT,CASSPGWGSNQPQHF
once,.,TRBJ2-7,TRBV7-9,TGTGCCAGCAGCTTAGCAGGGTTCTCCTACGAGCAGTACTTC,CASSLAGFSYEQYF
.,.,TRBJ1-2,TRBV28,TGTGCCAGCAGTTTAGGCCAGGGCGCTGGCTACACCTTC,CASSLGQGAGYTF
few,TRBD1,TRBJ1-2,TRBV2,TGTGCCAGCAGTGCGTATGACAGGGCCTATGGCTACACCTTC,CASSAYDRAYGYTF
.,.,TRBJ1-1,TRBV11-2,TGTGCCAGCAGCTTCGGACAGACGAACACTGAAGCTTTCTTT,CASSFGQTNTEAFF
.,TRBD1,TRBJ2-2,TRBV2,TGTGCCAGCAGACCCGGACAGGGTGGCACCGGGGAGCTGTTTTTT,CASRPGQGGTGELFF
.,TRBD2,TRBJ2-1,TRBV7-2,TGTGCCAGCAGCTGGACTAGCGGGGGGAACAATGAGCAGTTCTTC,CASSWTSGGNNEQFF
.,TRBD2,TRBJ2-2,TRBV19,TGTGCCAGTAAGGGTTTGTTGGGGACTAGCACTTCGGAGCTGTTTTTT,CASKGLLGTSTSELFF
.,.,TRBJ2-2,TRBV18,TGTGCCAGCTCACCGGACGTGGGGGAGCTGTTTTTT,CASSPDVGELFF
.,.,TRBJ2-5,TRBV7-3,TGTGCCAGCAGCTTAAGTAGGGGAGAGACCCAGTACTTC,CASSLSRGETQYF
.,.,TRBJ2-5,TRBV30,TGTGCCTGGAGTGTATGGGGGTTTAGGGAGACCCAGTACTTC,CAWSVWGFRETQYF
.,.,TRBJ2-2,TRBV4-1,TGCGCCAGCAGCCAAGTGGGTACGGCGAACACCGGGGAGCTGTTTTTT,CASSQVGTANTGELFF
.,.,TRBJ1-1,TRBV4-3,TGCGCCAGCAGCCAAGGGGTTGGGCAAACTGAAGCTTTCTTT,CASSQGVGQTEAFF
.,.,TRBJ2-2,TRBV12-2,TGTGCAAGTCGCTTCGGGGGGGAGCTGTTTTTT,CASRFGGELFF
.,.,TRBJ2-2,TRBV5-4,TGTGCCAGCACCCCCCGGGACTCCGGGGAGCTGTTTTTT,CASTPRDSGELFF
.,TRBD1,TRBJ2-1,TRBV10-1,TGCGCCAGCAGTGACCAAGGGACAGGGAGGAATGAGCAGTTCTTC,CASSDQGTGRNEQFF
.,.,TRBJ2-7,TRBV16,TGTGCCAGCAGCCCCGGGACGGCCTCCTACGAGCAGTACTTC,CASSPGTASYEQYF
.,TRBD1,TRBJ2-7,TRBV15,TGTGCCACCAGCAGGGACAGACAGGGCTCGGACGAGCAGTACTTC,CATSRDRQGSDEQYF
.,.,TRBJ1-3,TRBV6-1,TGTGCCAGCAGTTTGGGACATTACTCTGGAAACACCATATATTTT,CASSLGHYSGNTIYF
.,TRBD2,TRBJ2-1,TRBV7-2,TGTGCCAGCAGCTTAGAAAAACGGGAGGGCCATGAGCAGTTCTTC,CASSLEKREGHEQFF
.,.,TRBJ2-2,TRBV21-1,TGTGCCAGCAGCAAAGAACTACCCTTTAATAATAACAGTGCCGGGGAGCTGTTTTTT,CASSKELPFNNNSAGELFF
once,.,TRBJ1-1,TRBV7-2,TGTGCCAGCAGCTTAGTAGGCGATCTCCGAATGAACACTGAAGCTTTCTTT,CASSLVGDLRMNTEAFF
.,.,TRBJ2-3,TRBV13,TGTGCCAGCAGCTTTTCAGGCGCGCAGTATTTT,CASSFSGAQYF
.,.,TRBJ1-3,TRBV9,TGTGCCAGCAGCGTTTCCTCCACGGTTTCAATTGGAAACACCATATATTTT,CASSVSSTVSIGNTIYF
.,.,TRBJ1-1,TRBV19,TGTGCCAGTAGTAGTACAGTGAACACTGAAGCTTTCTTT,CASSSTVNTEAFF
.,.,TRBJ2-7,TRBV7-9,TGTGCCAGCAGATCAAAAGGCCCTTCGTACGAGCAGTACTTC,CASRSKGPSYEQYF
once,.,TRBJ2-2,TRBV2,TGTGCCAGCAGAACAGGCGCGAACACCGGGGAGCTGTTTTTT,CASRTGANTGELFF
once,TRBD1,TRBJ1-1,TRBV7-9,TGTGCCAGCAATCATGGACAGGTCGAGGGCACTGAAGCTTTCTTT,CASNHGQVEGTEAFF
.,TRBD2,TRBJ2-7,TRBV19,TGTGCCAGTAGTATAATGACTAGCGGACTTAGCTCCTACGAGCAGTACTTC,CASSIMTSGLSSYEQYF
.,.,TRBJ1-5,TRBV4-2,TGTGCCAGCAGCCAAGGAGTCGCCGGCAATCAGCCCCAGCATTTT,CASSQGVAGNQPQHF
.,TRBD1,TRBJ2-7,TRBV7-2,TGTGCCAGCAGCGGGGGACAGTTCTACGAGCAGTACTTC,CASSGGQFYEQYF
.,.,TRBJ1-3,TRBV10-3,TGTGCCATCAGTGAGTCCAGGGGTGGAAACACCATATATTTT,CAISESRGGNTIYF
.,.,TRBJ1-2,TRBV7-2,TGTGCCAGCAGCTTATATCTACGTGGTTACACCTTC,CASSLYLRGYTF
.,TRBD1,TRBJ2-2,TRBV9,TGTGCCAGCAGCGTAGAAGGGACAGGTACACCGACGGAGCTGTTTTTT,CASSVEGTGTPTELFF